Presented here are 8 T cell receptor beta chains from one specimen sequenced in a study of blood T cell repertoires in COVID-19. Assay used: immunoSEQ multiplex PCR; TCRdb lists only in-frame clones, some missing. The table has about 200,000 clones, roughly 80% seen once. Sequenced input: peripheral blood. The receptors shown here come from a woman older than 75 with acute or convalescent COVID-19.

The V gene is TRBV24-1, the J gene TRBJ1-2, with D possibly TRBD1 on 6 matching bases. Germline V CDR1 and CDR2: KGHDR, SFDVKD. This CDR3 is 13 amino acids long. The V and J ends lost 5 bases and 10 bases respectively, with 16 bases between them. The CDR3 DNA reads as TGTGCCACCAGTGGGATGACCGGGACATACTACACCTTC. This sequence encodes CATSGMTGTYYTF.

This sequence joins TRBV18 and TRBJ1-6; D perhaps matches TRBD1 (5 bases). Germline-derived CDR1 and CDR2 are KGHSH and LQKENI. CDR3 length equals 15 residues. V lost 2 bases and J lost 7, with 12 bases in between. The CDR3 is CASSPEAGVNSPLHF. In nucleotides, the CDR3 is TGTGCCAGCTCACCAGAGGCGGGGGTCAATTCACCCCTCCACTTT.

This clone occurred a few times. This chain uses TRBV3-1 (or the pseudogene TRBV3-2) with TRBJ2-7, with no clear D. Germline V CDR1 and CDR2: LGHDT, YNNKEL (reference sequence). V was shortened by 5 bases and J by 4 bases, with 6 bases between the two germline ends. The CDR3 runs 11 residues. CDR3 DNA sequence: TGTGCCAGCAGCTCCCTTTACGAGCAGTACTTC. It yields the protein CASSSLYEQYF.

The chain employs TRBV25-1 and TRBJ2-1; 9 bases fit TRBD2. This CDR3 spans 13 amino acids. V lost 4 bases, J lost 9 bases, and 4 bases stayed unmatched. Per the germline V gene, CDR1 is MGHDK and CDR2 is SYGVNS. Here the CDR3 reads CASSGTSVFEQFF. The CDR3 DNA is TGTGCCAGCAGTGGGACTAGCGTTTTTGAGCAGTTCTTC.

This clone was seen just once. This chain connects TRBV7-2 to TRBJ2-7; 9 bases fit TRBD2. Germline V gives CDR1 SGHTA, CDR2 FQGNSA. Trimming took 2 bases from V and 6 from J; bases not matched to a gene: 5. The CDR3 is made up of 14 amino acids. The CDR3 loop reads CASSLRASGIEQYF. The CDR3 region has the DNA TGTGCCAGCAGCTTACGGGCTAGCGGGATCGAGCAGTACTTC.

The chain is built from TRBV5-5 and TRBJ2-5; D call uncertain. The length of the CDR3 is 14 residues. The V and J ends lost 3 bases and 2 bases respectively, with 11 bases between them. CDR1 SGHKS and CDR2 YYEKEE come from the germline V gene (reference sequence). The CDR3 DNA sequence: TGTGCCAGCAGCTCACACCCCGGGCAAGAGACCCAGTACTTC. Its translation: CASSSHPGQETQYF.

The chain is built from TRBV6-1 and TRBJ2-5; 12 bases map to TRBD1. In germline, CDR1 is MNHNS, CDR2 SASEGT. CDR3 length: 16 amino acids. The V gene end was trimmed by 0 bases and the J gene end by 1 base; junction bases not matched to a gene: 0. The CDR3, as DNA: TGTGCCAGCAGTGAAGCGGGACAGGGGGCCCAAGAGACCCAGTACTTC. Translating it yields CASSEAGQGAQETQYF.

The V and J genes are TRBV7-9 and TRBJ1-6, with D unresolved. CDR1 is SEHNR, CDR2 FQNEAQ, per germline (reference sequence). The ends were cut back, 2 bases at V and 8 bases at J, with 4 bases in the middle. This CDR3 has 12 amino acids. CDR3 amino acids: CASSLPDSPLHF. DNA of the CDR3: TGTGCCAGCAGCTTACCGGATTCACCCCTCCACTTT. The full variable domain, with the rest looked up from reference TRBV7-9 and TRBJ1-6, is DTGVSQNPRHKITKRGQNVTFRCDPISEHNRLYWYRQTLGQGPEFLTYFQNEAQLEKSRLLSDRFSAERPKGSFSTLEIQRTEQGDSAMYLCASSLPDSPLHFGNGTRLTVT.